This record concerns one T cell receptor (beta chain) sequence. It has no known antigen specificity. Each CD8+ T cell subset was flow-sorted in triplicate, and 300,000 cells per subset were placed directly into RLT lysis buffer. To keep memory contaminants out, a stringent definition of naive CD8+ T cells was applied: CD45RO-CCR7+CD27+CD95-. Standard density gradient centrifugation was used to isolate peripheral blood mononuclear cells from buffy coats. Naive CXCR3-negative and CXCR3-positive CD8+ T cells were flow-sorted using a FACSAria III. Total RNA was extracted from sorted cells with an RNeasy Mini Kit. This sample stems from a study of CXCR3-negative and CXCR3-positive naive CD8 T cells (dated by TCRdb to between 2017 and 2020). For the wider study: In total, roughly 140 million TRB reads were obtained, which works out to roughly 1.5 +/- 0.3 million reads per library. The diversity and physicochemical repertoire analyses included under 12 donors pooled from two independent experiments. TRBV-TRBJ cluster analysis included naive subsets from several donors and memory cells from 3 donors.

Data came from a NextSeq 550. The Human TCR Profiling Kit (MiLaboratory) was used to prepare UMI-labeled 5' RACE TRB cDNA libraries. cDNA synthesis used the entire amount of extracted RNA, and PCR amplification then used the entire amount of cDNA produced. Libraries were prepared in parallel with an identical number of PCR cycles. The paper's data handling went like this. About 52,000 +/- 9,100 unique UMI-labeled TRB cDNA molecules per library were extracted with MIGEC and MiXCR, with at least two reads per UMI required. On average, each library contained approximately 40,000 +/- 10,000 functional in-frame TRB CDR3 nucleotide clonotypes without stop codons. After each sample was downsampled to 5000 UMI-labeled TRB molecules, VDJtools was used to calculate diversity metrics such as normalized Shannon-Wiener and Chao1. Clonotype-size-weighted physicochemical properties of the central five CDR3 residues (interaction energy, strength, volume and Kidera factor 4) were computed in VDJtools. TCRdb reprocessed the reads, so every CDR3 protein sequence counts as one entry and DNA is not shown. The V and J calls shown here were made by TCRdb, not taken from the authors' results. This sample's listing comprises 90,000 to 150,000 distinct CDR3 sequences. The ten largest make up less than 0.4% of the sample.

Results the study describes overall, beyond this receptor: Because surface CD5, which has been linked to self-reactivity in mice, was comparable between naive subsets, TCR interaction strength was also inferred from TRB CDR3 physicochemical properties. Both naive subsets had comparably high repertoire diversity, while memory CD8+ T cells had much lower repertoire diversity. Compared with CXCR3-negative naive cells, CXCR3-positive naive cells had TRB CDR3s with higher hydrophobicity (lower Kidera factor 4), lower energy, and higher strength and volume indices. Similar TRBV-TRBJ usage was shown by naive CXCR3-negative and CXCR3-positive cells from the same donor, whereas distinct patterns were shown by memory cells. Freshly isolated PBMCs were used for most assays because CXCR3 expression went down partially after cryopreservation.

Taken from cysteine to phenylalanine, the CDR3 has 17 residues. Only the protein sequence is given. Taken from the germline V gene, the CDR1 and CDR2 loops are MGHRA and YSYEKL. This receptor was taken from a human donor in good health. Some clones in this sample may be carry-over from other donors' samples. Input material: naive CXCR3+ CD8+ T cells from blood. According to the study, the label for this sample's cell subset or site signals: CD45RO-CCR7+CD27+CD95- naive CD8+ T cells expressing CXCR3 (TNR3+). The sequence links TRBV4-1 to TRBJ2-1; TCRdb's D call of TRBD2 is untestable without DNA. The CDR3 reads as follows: CASSQSPPGLAYDEQFF.